This T cell receptor (beta chain) was sequenced during a study of technical replicates of blood from several donors. Germline CDR1 is SGHRS and CDR2 is YFSETQ. This CDR3 has 11 amino acids. Trimming pared 6 bases from V and 5 bases from J, leaving 8 bases between. Only in-frame clones appear in the TCRdb table, and some are missing; sequencing was by immunoSEQ multiplex PCR. The table shows some 70,000 clones, with 95% occurring only once. What was sequenced was T cells isolated from PBMCs. This sequence joins TRBV5-1 and TRBJ2-5; D is undetermined. The sequence was collected from a human donor in good health. The CDR3: CASNLQETQYF. The CDR3 coding sequence is TGCGCCAGCAATCTCCAGGAGACCCAGTACTTC.